The clone carrying this TCR beta chain has just a few counts. Its antigen is unidentified. CDR3 regions were amplified by Arm-PCR using iRepertoire HTBI primers to build TCR beta libraries. MiXCR, run by TCRdb on the multiplex PCR reads, gives a single entry per CDR3 protein. The table includes roughly 350,000 distinct CDR3 sequences, over 15% detected once. This CDR3 is 13 amino acids long. The germline V and J ends were trimmed by 5 bases and 1 base, with 8 bases remaining between them. Germline V gene sequence: CDR1 MDHEN, CDR2 SYDVKM. This record comes from a study of regulatory T cells in long-lasting Graves disease. General study points: Limited sample numbers may have lowered accuracy. Persistent disease was characterized by preferential usage of TRBV28, TRBJ1-2 and TRBJ2-5.

Sample time point: newly diagnosed GD, antithyroid drugs for less than 3 months. After RNA was extracted from PBMCs, the TCR library was made from it. This sample was also put to use in a study of T cells in Graves' hyperthyroidism and ophthalmopathy.

The source is a man aged 40-55 years with Graves disease. The V gene is TRBV28, the J gene TRBJ2-5; D unresolved. Sample: peripheral blood mononuclear cells (PBMCs), taken at new diagnosis, from a patient treated with antithyroid drugs. Here the CDR3 DNA reads TGTGCCAGCAGTCGGGCTGGCCAAGAGACCCAGTACTTC. The encoded protein is CASSRAGQETQYF.